This T cell receptor beta chain comes out of a study of blood T cell repertoires in COVID-19. Overall study context: The origin of the acute and convalescent COVID-19 samples was the United States, Italy and Spain. The cDNA or gDNA used as material had been derived from T cells, B-cell-depleted T cells, or PBMCs.

This CDR3 contains 11 residues. The germline V gene has CDR1 SGHRS and CDR2 YFSETQ. Trimming removed 0 bases from V and 9 bases from J, with 6 bases in between. As processed by the authors: Cell counts per sample came from amplifying reference gene primers. The method was immunoSEQ multiplex PCR; TCRdb's version includes in-frame clones alone and lacks a portion of them. V, J and clone size derive from that table, while D and trimming were established from the DNA sequence. The repertoire holds roughly 150,000 clones, over 75% seen once, with over 12% in the top ten. The sequenced sample was peripheral blood. The chain carries TRBV5-1 and TRBJ2-5, with a tentative D call TRBD2 (5 bases). The clonotype originates from a woman aged 40 to 50 with acute or convalescent COVID-19. The CDR3 protein is CASSLEGAQYF. CDR3 bases: TGCGCCAGCAGCTTGGAGGGAGCCCAGTACTTC. The variable domain in full, completed from reference TRBV5-1 and TRBJ2-5, reads KAGVTQTPRYLIKTRGQQVTLSCSPISGHRSVSWYQQTPGQGLQFLFEYFSETQRNKGNFPGRFSGRQFSNSRSEMNVSTLELGDSALYLCASSLEGAQYFGPGTRLLVL.